This TCR beta chain was sequenced in a study of T cell responses to AZD1222 COVID-19 vaccine. Findings of the study overall: In the spike-specific TCR repertoire, nearly half reportedly target unmutated variant regions. Spike-specific TCR breadth and depth grew following two AZD1222 doses. Researchers report vaccine-associated CD4 TCRs spanning spike, with dominance at 160-218 and 743-854.

Analysis merged second doses at about 4 or about 12 weeks. Points on this clone: What it recognizes is unknown.

Clones were sequenced by immunoSEQ multiplex PCR, and TCRdb holds only the in-frame ones, with some missing. This sample has 150,000 to 200,000 clones, with around nine tenths found just once. The CDR3 is 16 residues long. V was pared by 4 bases and J by 1 base, with 12 bases between. Germline V CDR1 and CDR2: KGHDR, SFDVKD. The specimen was peripheral blood, collected 28 days after the second AZD1222 dose. The chain has TRBV24-1 and TRBJ2-2; D uncertain. This TCR was recovered from an adult who received the AZD1222 COVID-19 vaccine. The CDR3 DNA sequence: TGTGCCACCAGTGACCCCCTAGACGGGAACACCGGGGAGCTGTTTTTT. It yields the protein CATSDPLDGNTGELFF.